This T cell receptor (beta chain) derives from a study of control samples from healthy donors and cancer patients. Data came from immunoSEQ multiplex PCR; TCRdb stores just in-frame clones and leaves some out. The top ten clones hold about 1.6% of a sample with 150,000 to 200,000 clones, 90% to 95% of them seen once. Trimming stripped 0 bases from V and 0 bases from J, with 7 bases between. Germline-derived CDR1 and CDR2 are SGDLS and YYNGEE. The CDR3 runs 15 residues. This sequence was found in a man aged 18 to 29 in good health. Sequencing input: blood. The chain recombines TRBV9 with TRBJ1-3; D is undetermined. The CDR3 reads CASSVAAVSGNTIYF. As DNA, the CDR3 is TGTGCCAGCAGCGTAGCGGCAGTCTCTGGAAACACCATATATTTT.